These 21 T cell receptor beta chains share one sample of origin, sequenced in a study of blood T cell repertoires in COVID-19. Only in-frame clones appear in the TCRdb table, and some are missing; sequencing was by immunoSEQ multiplex PCR. Of 50,000 to 55,000 clones listed, just under 85% are singletons. The sequenced sample was peripheral blood. The receptors come from a human donor in a cohort sampled during active COVID-19.

The CDR3 DNA reads TGTGCCAGCAGCTGGGGAGGGACCCATAGCACAGATACGCAGTATTTT. Translation: CASSWGGTHSTDTQYF. The chain links TRBV5-6 to TRBJ2-3; 7 bases fit TRBD2. This CDR3 region has 16 residues. The V segment lost 3 bases and the J segment 0 bases; nucleotides outside the gene matches: 7. CDR1 is SGHDT and CDR2 is YYEEEE in the germline V gene. Complete variable domain (other parts from reference TRBV5-6 and TRBJ2-3): DAGVTQSPTHLIKTRGQQVTLRCSPKSGHDTVSWYQQALGQGPQFIFQYYEEEERQRGNFPDRFSGHQFPNYSSELNVNALLLGDSALYLCASSWGGTHSTDTQYFGPGTRLTVL.

This clone has a handful of counts. This chain joins TRBV7-2 and TRBJ2-1; 12 nucleotides agree with TRBD2. V lost 2 bases to trimming and J lost 9 bases; unmatched junction nucleotides: 5. This CDR3 spans 15 amino acids. The germline V gene has CDR1 SGHTA and CDR2 FQGNSA. The CDR3 nucleotides are TGTGCCAGCAGCTTAAGACTAGCGGGGGTCGGTGAGCAGTTCTTC. The encoded protein is CASSLRLAGVGEQFF.

The V call is TRBV19, the J call TRBJ1-1; 8 nucleotides agree with TRBD1. Per germline, CDR1 LNHDA and CDR2 SQIVND (reference sequence). CDR3 length: 15 residues. V was pared by 4 bases and J by 4 bases, with 8 bases of the junction left unmatched. The CDR3 here is CASSTATQGATEAFF. The CDR3, as DNA: TGTGCCAGTAGTACCGCTACTCAGGGGGCCACTGAAGCTTTCTTT.

The rearrangement links TRBV27 to TRBJ1-2, with 7 bases aligning to TRBD1. V lost 2 bases, J lost 8 bases, and 14 bases stayed unmatched. The CDR3 is made up of 16 amino acids. CDR1 is MNHEY and CDR2 is SMNVEV in the germline V gene (reference sequence). The CDR3: CASSLRGRGGVGGYTF. For the CDR3, the DNA is TGTGCCAGCAGTTTAAGGGGAAGAGGGGGCGTCGGGGGCTACACCTTC.

The rearrangement links TRBV5-1 to TRBJ1-4, with 8 positions matching TRBD1. Germline V gives CDR1 SGHRS, CDR2 YFSETQ. This CDR3 has 16 amino acids. V was pared by 3 bases and J by 0 bases, with 4 bases of the junction left unmatched. The CDR3 loop is CASSSDRASTNEKLFF. The CDR3 DNA reads as TGCGCCAGCAGCTCGGACAGGGCCTCAACTAATGAAAAACTGTTTTTT.

This chain joins TRBV4-3 and TRBJ2-2, with no clear D. Between the trimmed V and J ends, which lost 0 bases and 4 bases, there was a span of 12 bases. The germline CDR1 and CDR2 sequences are LGHNA and YSLEER. The CDR3 has 16 amino acids. The CDR3 here is CASSQDRVTITGELFF. The CDR3, as DNA: TGCGCCAGCAGCCAAGATCGGGTCACAATCACCGGGGAGCTGTTTTTT.

The gene calls are TRBV28 and TRBJ2-7; D is ambiguous. In germline, CDR1 is MDHEN, CDR2 SYDVKM. V lost 3 bases and J lost 6, with 12 bases in between. CDR3 length: 13 residues. The CDR3 spells CASSLVAIREQYF. As DNA, the CDR3 is TGTGCCAGCAGTTTGGTGGCCATTCGCGAGCAGTACTTC.

The gene calls are TRBV7-6 and TRBJ2-3; TRBD2 matches at 7 bases. This CDR3 has 15 amino acids. V lost 6 bases and J lost 1; bases outside the gene matches: 7. Germline CDR1 SGHVS, CDR2 FNYEAQ. The CDR3 loop is CASSIGSGRTDTQYF. CDR3 DNA sequence: TGTGCCAGCAGTATAGGTAGCGGGCGCACAGATACGCAGTATTTT.

This chain connects TRBV6-5 to TRBJ2-5; 8 bases are a match to TRBD2. The junction had 4 bases not matched to a gene; V was cut back by 5 bases and J by 2 bases. Germline V lookup: CDR1 MNHEY, CDR2 SVGAGI. This CDR3 is built from 14 residues. In DNA form, the CDR3 reads TGTGCCAGCAGTCGGGGGGGGCGTCAAGAGACCCAGTACTTC. Translating gives CASSRGGRQETQYF.

This clone is medium-sized (0.01 to 0.1%). The chain joins TRBV14 to TRBJ1-6; 8 nucleotides match TRBD1. J gave up 10 bases and V 1 base, and 6 bases lay outside the gene matches. CDR1 is SGHDN and CDR2 is FVKESK in the germline V gene. There are 15 residues in the CDR3. The CDR3 is CASSQVDRVRSPLHF. The CDR3 region has the DNA TGTGCCAGCAGCCAAGTGGACAGGGTTCGCTCACCCCTCCACTTT.

The CDR3 nucleotides are TGTGCCAGCAGTTACTCATCCAGGTCCGGAAACACCATATATTTT. This encodes CASSYSSRSGNTIYF. The chain links TRBV6-5 to TRBJ1-3; D is undetermined. Germline values: CDR1 MNHEY, CDR2 SVGAGI. CDR3 size: 15 residues. Trimming stripped 0 bases from V and 4 bases from J, with 10 bases between.

The chain uses TRBV4-2 and TRBJ2-3, with 7 bases identical to TRBD2. V trimming: 3 bases; J trimming: 3 bases; junction bases outside the gene matches: 3. The CDR3 has 14 residues. Germline assignment: CDR1 LGHNA and CDR2 YNFKEQ. The CDR3 DNA is TGTGCCAGCAGCCAGTCTAGCGGTACAGATACGCAGTATTTT. Its protein is CASSQSSGTDTQYF.

The rearrangement joins TRBV11-3 to TRBJ2-7, with 8 bases lining up with TRBD2. This CDR3 is built from 15 residues. V dropped 1 base and J dropped 4; count of bases not matched to a gene: 6. Germline CDR1 SGHNT, CDR2 YENEEA. The CDR3 DNA is TGTGCCAGCAGCTTAGGCGGGGGGCCCAGGTACGAGCAGTACTTC. Amino acids: CASSLGGGPRYEQYF. The full variable domain, with the rest looked up from reference TRBV11-3 and TRBJ2-7, is EAGVVQSPRYKIIEKKQPVAFWCNPISGHNTLYWYLQNLGQGPELLIRYENEEAVDDSQLPKDRFSAERLKGVDSTLKIQPAELGDSAVYLCASSLGGGPRYEQYFGPGTRLTVT.

This clone was detected once. The chain recombines TRBV5-5 with TRBJ1-1, with a tentative D call TRBD1 (6 bases). V dropped 0 bases and J dropped 6 bases, with 21 bases sitting between them. The CDR3 extends over 17 amino acids. Germline V gene data show CDR1 as SGHKS and CDR2 as YYEKEE (reference sequence). CDR3 in amino acids: CASSLASVGGASAEAFF. The DNA for the CDR3 is TGTGCCAGCAGCTTGGCCTCGGTTGGGGGGGCTTCGGCTGAAGCTTTCTTT.

The V call is TRBV7-8, the J call TRBJ2-5, with 9 nucleotides matching TRBD1. CDR1 SGHVS and CDR2 FQNEAQ come from the germline V gene. The CDR3 consists of 15 residues. Losses at the gene ends were 3 bases for V and 2 bases for J; bases not matched to a gene: 4. Written as DNA, the CDR3 is TGTGCCAGCAGCTTCGGACAGGGGACTCAAGAGACCCAGTACTTC. Translation: CASSFGQGTQETQYF. The whole variable domain, remainder taken from reference TRBV7-8 and TRBJ2-5, is GAGVSQSPRYKVAKRGQDVALRCDPISGHVSLFWYQQALGQGPEFLTYFQNEAQLDKSGLPSDRFFAERPEGSVSTLKIQRTQQEDSAVYLCASSFGQGTQETQYFGPGTRLLVL.

The chain has TRBV15 and TRBJ1-1, with D possibly being TRBD1 (5 bases). The CDR3 has 13 amino acids. Germline-derived CDR1 and CDR2 are LNHNV and YYDKDF (reference sequence). V was shortened by 0 bases and J by 7 bases, with 9 bases between the two germline ends. CDR3 amino acids: CATSRDETVEAFF. The CDR3 DNA sequence: TGTGCCACCAGCAGAGATGAGACAGTTGAAGCTTTCTTT. Filled out from reference TRBV15 and TRBJ1-1, the complete variable domain reads DAMVIQNPRYQVTQFGKPVTLSCSQTLNHNVMYWYQQKSSQAPKLLFHYYDKDFNNEADTPDNFQSRRPNTSFCFLDIRSPGLGDTAMYLCATSRDETVEAFFGQGTRLTVV.

The rearrangement links TRBV5-4 to TRBJ2-2; TRBD2 matches 14 bases. Germline loops: CDR1 SGHNT, CDR2 YYREEE (reference sequence). The CDR3 spans 17 residues. The ends lost 4 bases at V and 0 bases at J; junction bases unmatched: 2. CDR3 nucleotides: TGTGCCAGCAGCGCGGGACTAGCGGGGGCGAACACCGGGGAGCTGTTTTTT. It specifies CASSAGLAGANTGELFF.

This chain connects TRBV3-1 (or the pseudogene TRBV3-2) to TRBJ1-5; TRBD1 is a possible D gene (6 bases). Per germline, CDR1 LGHDT and CDR2 YNNKEL (reference sequence). Trimming took 4 bases from V and 4 from J, leaving 11 bases between them. The CDR3 runs to 14 residues. The CDR3 loop reads CASSPTGLNQPQHF. In nucleotides, the CDR3 is TGTGCCAGCAGCCCAACAGGGTTAAATCAGCCCCAGCATTTT.

The chain combines TRBV24-1 with TRBJ1-2; D is perhaps TRBD1 (5 bases). The CDR3 spans 14 residues. The V and J ends lost 3 bases and 6 bases respectively, with 13 bases between them. Germline CDR1 is KGHDR and CDR2 is SFDVKD. In DNA, the CDR3 is TGTGCCACCAGTGATCAGCAGGGTATAGATGGCTACACCTTC. It yields the protein CATSDQQGIDGYTF.

CDR3 bases: TGTGCCAGCAGCCCCAAGGGCGGGGGGGCCGGATACGAGCAGTACTTC. It codes for CASSPKGGGAGYEQYF. V and J are TRBV3-1 (or the pseudogene TRBV3-2) and TRBJ2-7; 9 bases agree with TRBD2. The V gene end was trimmed by 4 bases and the J gene end by 4 bases; junction bases not matched to a gene: 11. CDR1 is LGHDT and CDR2 is YNNKEL in the germline V gene (reference sequence). This CDR3 contains 16 residues.

This chain uses TRBV14 with TRBJ1-1; D is perhaps TRBD1 (5 bases). Trimming removed 4 bases from V and 1 base from J, with 7 bases in between. CDR3 length: 13 amino acids. The germline CDR1 and CDR2 sequences are SGHDN and FVKESK. This chain's CDR3 is CASSRGGNTEAFF. The CDR3 bases are TGTGCCAGCAGCCGCGGGGGGAACACTGAAGCTTTCTTT.